What follows are 15 T cell receptor beta chains derived from one specimen sequenced in a study of blood T cell repertoires in COVID-19. Sequencing used immunoSEQ multiplex PCR; TCRdb keeps in-frame clones, though not all of them. The sample lists about 36,000 clones; roughly 80% were seen once. Sequencing input: peripheral blood. The receptors here all came from a man in his fifties or sixties with active COVID-19.

This clone has just one count. The gene calls are TRBV6-5 and TRBJ1-2; D gene unclear. Looked up from germline, CDR1 is MNHEY and CDR2 is SVGAGI. The V gene lost 0 bases and the J gene lost 4 bases, with 12 bases spanning the gap. This CDR3 has 15 residues. CDR3 DNA sequence: TGTGCCAGCAGTTACTCGAGGGCAAACAGCTATGGCTACACCTTC. It codes for CASSYSRANSYGYTF.

The rearrangement uses TRBV10-2 and TRBJ2-2; 8 positions agree with TRBD2. Germline V CDR1 and CDR2: WSHSY, SAAADI. The CDR3 totals 15 residues. The trim removed 7 bases at V and 0 bases at J, leaving 4 bases unmatched. The CDR3 spells CASTLAGTNTGELFF. CDR3 DNA sequence: TGCGCCAGCACGTTAGCGGGGACGAACACCGGGGAGCTGTTTTTT.

The V gene is TRBV5-4, the J gene TRBJ2-5; tentative D call: TRBD2 (5 bases). In germline, CDR1 is SGHNT, CDR2 YYREEE (reference sequence). The ends were cut back, 4 bases at V and 7 bases at J, with 17 bases in the middle. This CDR3 has 14 amino acids. The CDR3 spells CASSSSGPSGTQYF. The CDR3 DNA is TGTGCCAGCAGCAGTTCCGGGCCAAGCGGGACCCAGTACTTC.

V usage is TRBV2 and J usage is TRBJ1-1, with a tentative D call TRBD1 (5 bases). Germline CDR1 reads SNHLY; CDR2 reads FYNNEI. V was cut by 6 bases and J by 5 bases, with 10 bases left in between. CDR3 length equals 12 residues. CDR3: CASSRVRTEAFF. The CDR3 DNA follows: TGTGCCAGCAGCAGGGTTCGGACTGAAGCTTTCTTT.

The rearrangement joins TRBV4-3 to TRBJ2-5; D is perhaps TRBD1 (5 bases). Per germline, CDR1 LGHNA and CDR2 YSLEER. The CDR3 contains 15 residues. V gave up 3 bases and J gave up 2 bases, with 13 bases separating them. The CDR3 nucleotides read TGCGCCAGCAGCCATGAACCCGGACATCAAGAGACCCAGTACTTC. The encoded protein is CASSHEPGHQETQYF.

The chain recombines TRBV10-3 with TRBJ2-3, with 10 bases that match TRBD2. The V and J ends lost 0 bases and 3 bases, in that order; junction bases with no gene match: 15. Germline lookup yields CDR1 ENHRY and CDR2 SYGVKD. The CDR3 consists of 20 residues. The CDR3 here is CAISESGPEERGGRTDTQYF. In DNA form, the CDR3 reads TGTGCCATCAGTGAGTCGGGCCCCGAGGAGCGGGGGGGCAGGACAGATACGCAGTATTTT.

V usage is TRBV4-3 and J usage is TRBJ1-1; 12 bases fit TRBD1. With V trimmed by 1 base and J by 8 bases, 2 bases remained unmatched. Germline V gene sequence: CDR1 LGHNA, CDR2 YSLEER. CDR3 length: 14 residues. This chain's CDR3 is CASSQVGTGGEAFF. DNA of the CDR3: TGCGCCAGCAGCCAAGTGGGGACAGGGGGCGAAGCTTTCTTT.

The genes are TRBV6-2 or TRBV6-3 and TRBJ2-7; 9 bases map to TRBD1. This CDR3 contains 14 residues. Germline V gene data show CDR1 as MNHEY and CDR2 as SVGEGT. Trimming took 2 bases from V and 2 from J; bases not matched to a gene: 1. The DNA of the CDR3 is TGTGCCAGCAGTTACGACAGGGGGGCCTACGAGCAGTACTTC. Amino acid sequence: CASSYDRGAYEQYF.

The genes are TRBV30 and TRBJ1-5; 8 bases are shared with TRBD1. Germline V gives CDR1 GTSNPN, CDR2 SVGIG (reference sequence). Losses at the gene ends were 4 bases for V and 5 bases for J; bases not matched to a gene: 7. This CDR3 region has 14 residues. CDR3 DNA sequence: TGTGCCTGGACGCCAGGGGGCTGGGATCAGCCCCAGCATTTT. Protein: CAWTPGGWDQPQHF.

The chain recombines TRBV13 with TRBJ2-3; 9 bases align to TRBD1. Trimming took 4 bases from V and 3 from J; bases not matched to a gene: 8. Germline CDR1 and CDR2: PRHDT and FYEKMQ (reference sequence). This CDR3 comprises 16 residues. CDR3 amino acids: CASSSVGDRATDTQYF. DNA of the CDR3: TGTGCCAGCAGCTCTGTGGGGGACAGGGCGACAGATACGCAGTATTTT. Supplemented by reference TRBV13 and TRBJ2-3, the full variable domain reads AAGVIQSPRHLIKEKRETATLKCYPIPRHDTVYWYQQGPGQDPQFLISFYEKMQSDKGSIPDRFSAQQFSDYHSELNMSSLELGDSALYFCASSSVGDRATDTQYFGPGTRLTVL.

The CDR3, as DNA: TGTGCCAGCAGCTTAGATTTCTGGGACAGGGGCCCCTACGAGCAGTACTTC. Its translation is CASSLDFWDRGPYEQYF. The rearrangement joins TRBV11-2 to TRBJ2-7; 10 nucleotides match TRBD1. Germline CDR1 reads SGHAT; CDR2 reads FQNNGV. The CDR3 has 17 amino acids. With 0 bases clipped from V and 2 bases from J, the junction kept 7 bases outside the gene matches.

CDR3 nucleotides: TGTGCCAGCTCACCCGGCCCATTAGGGGCGACCGAAAAACTGTTTTTT. Translating it yields CASSPGPLGATEKLFF. The chain has TRBV18 and TRBJ1-4; D is perhaps TRBD1 (5 bases). V lost 3 bases to trimming and J lost 8 bases, with 19 bases between them. Germline V gene sequence: CDR1 KGHSH, CDR2 LQKENI. The length of the CDR3 is 16 residues.

A word on this clone: The sample carries other DNA sequences with the same CDR3. CDR3 protein: CASSHSDTQYF. CDR3 sequence (DNA): TGTGCCAGCAGTCATTCAGATACGCAGTATTTT. The chain couples TRBV6-2 or TRBV6-3 to TRBJ2-3; D unresolved. The CDR3 loop spans 11 amino acids. Between the trimmed V and J ends, which lost 5 bases and 4 bases, there was a span of 4 bases. Germline CDR1 is MNHEY and CDR2 is SVGEGT.

This chain connects TRBV19 to TRBJ1-2, with 8 bases that match TRBD1. Germline assignment: CDR1 LNHDA and CDR2 SQIVND (reference sequence). CDR3 size: 15 residues. V lost 6 bases, J lost 6 bases, and 12 bases stayed unmatched. The CDR3 nucleotides are TGTGCCAGTAGCAGGACAGGGCCTTCTATAGATGGCTACACCTTC. Amino acids: CASSRTGPSIDGYTF.

This clone has a handful of counts. The genes are TRBV7-2 and TRBJ2-7, with 8 bases identical to TRBD1. The CDR3 covers 14 residues. The V gene end was trimmed by 5 bases and the J gene end by 11 bases; junction bases not matched to a gene: 14. From germline, CDR1 is SGHTA and CDR2 FQGNSA. In DNA, the CDR3 is TGTGCCAGCAGCCCAGAGGGAGGCAGGGGGCTAGAGTACTTC. As protein: CASSPEGGRGLEYF.